The 6 T cell receptor beta chains in this list originate from one sample, sequenced in a study of blood T cell repertoires in COVID-19. Generated by immunoSEQ multiplex PCR, the TCRdb table keeps only in-frame clones and is missing some. Seen here are some 20,000 clones, more than 85% observed once, and the top ten hold 4.5% to 7%. Sample: peripheral blood. All receptors derive from a human donor in a cohort sampled during active COVID-19.

The chain joins TRBV5-1 to TRBJ1-6; 10 nucleotides line up with TRBD1. CDR1 and CDR2 from the germline V gene are SGHRS and YFSETQ. The CDR3 has 14 residues. Trimming took 5 bases from V and 8 from J; bases not matched to a gene: 4. The CDR3 DNA follows: TGCGCCAGCAGGAGGGACAGGGGTGATTCACCCCTCCACTTT. Protein sequence: CASRRDRGDSPLHF.

The V gene is TRBV18, the J gene TRBJ1-6, with TRBD1 identical over 9 bases. CDR1 and CDR2 (germline): KGHSH, LQKENI. CDR3 length: 18 amino acids. The J segment lost 3 bases and the V segment lost 6 bases, leaving 12 bases of the junction unmatched. The DNA of the CDR3 is TGTGCCAGCTCTCAAAAACAGGGGGCCTACCGCTATAATTCACCCCTCCACTTT. It codes for CASSQKQGAYRYNSPLHF.

This clone has a single count. This chain connects TRBV12-5 to TRBJ1-1; 7 positions agree with TRBD1. V shed 1 base, J shed 1 base, and the junction held 6 bases outside the gene matches. Germline V CDR1 and CDR2: LGHNT, FRNRAP. The CDR3 is 16 residues long. CDR3 loop: CASGLEGGEGNTEAFF. The CDR3 bases are TGTGCTAGTGGTTTGGAAGGGGGCGAAGGGAACACTGAAGCTTTCTTT. The variable domain in full, with the rest retrieved from reference TRBV12-5 and TRBJ1-1, is DARVTQTPRHKVTEMGQEVTMRCQPILGHNTVFWYRQTMMQGLELLAYFRNRAPLDDSGMPKDRFSAEMPDATLATLKIQPSEPRDSAVYFCASGLEGGEGNTEAFFGQGTRLTVV.

CDR3 DNA sequence: TGTGCCAGCAGCCAAGACCTAACAGGGCCTTCCTACGAGCAGTACTTC. Protein sequence: CASSQDLTGPSYEQYF. The gene calls are TRBV3-1 (or the pseudogene TRBV3-2) and TRBJ2-7, with D tentatively TRBD1 (6 bases). V lost 0 bases to trimming and J lost 1 base, with 13 bases between them. Germline V gives CDR1 LGHDT, CDR2 YNNKEL (reference sequence). CDR3 length: 16 amino acids.

The chain carries TRBV11-2 and TRBJ2-6, with 7 bases lining up with TRBD2. V was clipped by 1 base and J by 2 bases; unmatched bases: 5. This CDR3 contains 17 residues. CDR1 SGHAT and CDR2 FQNNGV come from the germline V gene. CDR3 sequence reads: CASSLGEAGAGANVLTF. CDR3 DNA sequence: TGTGCCAGCAGCTTAGGAGAGGCGGGAGCTGGGGCCAACGTCCTGACTTTC.

CDR3 bases: TGTGCCAGTAGACTTGGGGCCTACTATGGCTACACCTTC. Amino acids: CASRLGAYYGYTF. V is TRBV19 and J is TRBJ1-2; perhaps TRBD1 as D (5 bases). Looked up from germline, CDR1 is LNHDA and CDR2 is SQIVND (reference sequence). The CDR3 spans 13 residues. Trimming took 6 bases from V and 3 from J, leaving 11 bases between them.